This T cell receptor (beta chain) stems from a study of CD8 T cells in Susac syndrome. With regard to this clonotype: Its antigen is undetermined.

V gave up 0 bases and J gave up 2 bases, with 8 bases separating them. The germline CDR1 and CDR2 sequences are KGHSH and LQKENI. The CDR3 is made up of 14 amino acids. TEMRA cells were enriched by FACS, while CD8+ and CD4+ T cells were obtained through a negative isolation that was performed magnetically. After extraction with the RNeasy kit, about 0.45 to 1 ug of the RNA was reverse transcribed using random hexamers. By means of immunoSEQ multiplex PCR, TCR beta CDR3 spanning 54 Vbeta and 13 Jbeta underwent amplification. Via MiXCR, TCRdb re-called the immunoSEQ multiplex PCR reads, giving one row per CDR3 protein. This table holds 140,000 or so distinct CDR3 sequences, approximately 95% found once. Study findings and constraints: The study acknowledged a relatively small number of individuals in its TCR sequencing and HLA analysis.

This TCR derives from a human donor in good health. Specimen: CD4+ T cells from PBMCs. The rearrangement uses TRBV18 and TRBJ2-7; D could derive from TRBD1 or TRBD2 (5 bases each). CDR3: CASSPPGVTYEQYF. The CDR3 bases are TGTGCCAGCTCACCACCGGGGGTGACCTACGAGCAGTACTTC.